The clone carrying this T cell receptor beta chain was counted a single time. Antigen unknown. The data belong to a study of human T cells and chemical hapten exposure. Notes on the study in general: The donor cohort had alopecia, so its immune response may not match that of healthy people.

TCRdb analysed the RACE reads with MiXCR anew, one entry per CDR3 protein. The profile covers about 190,000 distinct CDR3 sequences, with under 25% appearing a single time and under 2.5% taken by the ten largest. Documented time point: patch test 3, about 24 weeks after DPC sensitization. Treatment: therapeutic diphenylcyclopropenone sensitization with weekly scalp DPC. Each donor was an alopecia patient between 18 and 70 years of age who qualified for DPC. Germline V gives CDR1 DFQATT, CDR2 SNEGSKA (reference sequence). The V segment lost 1 base and the J segment 1 base; nucleotides outside the gene matches: 1. CDR3 length equals 14 residues.

This receptor was taken from a woman aged 40 to 50 with alopecia areata. Some clones in this sample may be carry-over from other donors' samples. The material sequenced was whole blood, taken in connection with sensitization to the hapten diphenylcyclopropenone (DPC). This rearrangement joins TRBV20-1 to TRBJ2-3, with 8 bases aligning to TRBD1. The CDR3 DNA reads as TGCAGTGCTAGAGGGGACAGGCGCACAGATACGCAGTATTTT. It codes for CSARGDRRTDTQYF.